This T cell receptor beta chain emerged from a study of blood T cell repertoires in COVID-19. On the study more broadly: Samples came from the United States, Italy and Spain, spanning acute and convalescent COVID-19. Nucleic acid was either cDNA or gDNA, and it came from T cells, B-cell-depleted T cells, or PBMCs.

Authors' analysis steps: Amplification of reference gene primers was used by the study to estimate nucleated cell counts. Repertoires were generated with immunoSEQ multiplex PCR, while TCRdb's copy carries only in-frame clones and drops some. The V and J calls and the clone size are those of that table, but D and trimming were determined from the DNA. This table has more than 35,000 clones, about 85% appearing once. Germline V gene data show CDR1 as SEHNR and CDR2 as FQNEAQ (reference sequence). CDR3 length equals 14 residues. The V and J ends lost 6 bases and 2 bases respectively, with 14 bases between them.

This sequence originates from a woman older than 75 with acute or convalescent COVID-19. The rearrangement links TRBV7-9 to TRBJ2-7, with D perhaps TRBD2 (5 bases). Sequencing was done on a sample of peripheral blood. The CDR3 nucleotides read TGTGCCAGCAGTTACGGTAGAGGGACCTACGAGCAGTACTTC. It is translated as CASSYGRGTYEQYF.